Listed here are 16 T cell receptor beta chains from one sample, sequenced in a study of T-cell reconstitution after alpha-beta-depleted transplantation in children listed by TCRdb under 2016. Library construction relied on PCR. The sequencing machine was an Illumina HiSeq 2500. TCR libraries were prepared with molecular barcoding, using unique molecular identifiers to normalize TCRbeta repertoire quantification. The public reads were reprocessed in TCRdb via fastp at Q25 and MiXCR, keeping in-frame beta chains. Under each unique CDR3 protein, matching rows form one entry showing the most common genes and DNA. The sample profile shows a few hundred thousand distinct CDR3 sequences; 25% to 30% of them were found once. The leading ten clones occupy 35% to 40% of the sample. The sample's treatment or condition label, decoded: allogeneic hematopoietic cell transplantation with graft depleted of TCRalphabeta T cells and CD19 B cells.

The sequencing here drew on PBMCs, taken before TCRalphabeta/CD19-depleted stem cell transplant. The source of these receptors is a boy under two years old with Wiskott-Aldrich syndrome, due to receive a stem cell transplant.

The J gene is TRBJ2-1, the V gene TRBV30, with 15 bases identical to TRBD2. The CDR3 spans 18 residues. The junction had 14 bases not matched to a gene; V was cut back by 3 bases and J by 8 bases. From germline, CDR1 is GTSNPN and CDR2 SVGIG (reference sequence). The CDR3 nucleotides read TGTGCCTGGAGCCGAACGGGACTAGCGGGAGGACCTTTCTATGAGCAGTTCTTC. This translates into CAWSRTGLAGGPFYEQFF.

The chain couples TRBV5-1 to TRBJ2-5; D remains unclear. This CDR3 is built from 14 residues. Germline CDR1 is SGHRS and CDR2 is YFSETQ. The ends were cut back, 4 bases at V and 4 bases at J, with 14 bases in the middle. CDR3 nucleotide sequence: TGCGCCAGCAGCCTGGGATTTCGAGTAGAGACCCAGTACTTC. It codes for CASSLGFRVETQYF.

This clonotype has only a few counts. CDR3 loop: CASSYSVYNEQFF. CDR3 bases: TGTGCCAGCAGTTACTCCGTTTACAATGAGCAGTTCTTC. This sequence joins TRBV6-6 and TRBJ2-1; no clear D gene. The CDR3 has 13 residues. Trimming removed 0 bases at V and 4 bases at J, with 4 bases between. Germline assignment: CDR1 MNHNY and CDR2 SVGAGI (reference sequence).

This clonotype was observed a single time. The chain couples TRBV11-2 to TRBJ1-1, with a possible D match to TRBD1 (5 bases). CDR1 is SGHAT and CDR2 is FQNNGV in the germline V gene. CDR3 length equals 13 residues. The V end was cut by 3 bases, the J end by 11 bases, with 16 bases between. In DNA, the CDR3 is TGTGCCAGCAGCTTGAGGGACTCACACAAGGCTTTCTTT. It translates to CASSLRDSHKAFF.

This clonotype has a handful of counts. The genes are TRBV7-8 and TRBJ1-1, with D perhaps matching TRBD1 (5 bases). Germline values: CDR1 SGHVS, CDR2 FQNEAQ. The germline V and J ends were trimmed by 5 bases and 7 bases, with 14 bases remaining between them. The CDR3 sequence is 13 residues long. CDR3 coding DNA: TGTGCCAGCAGCCGTCGGGGGGGTAGTGAAGCTTTCTTT. Protein product: CASSRRGGSEAFF.

There are a few counts of this clonotype. This chain joins TRBV7-2 and TRBJ2-2; D unresolved. V was trimmed by 5 bases and J by 5 bases, leaving 6 bases between them. Germline V gives CDR1 SGHTA, CDR2 FQGNSA. CDR3 length: 12 residues. CDR3 coding DNA: TGTGCCAGCAGCCGGCAGACCGGGGAGCTGTTTTTT. This encodes CASSRQTGELFF.

The rearrangement uses TRBV20-1 and TRBJ2-1; 15 bases are a match to TRBD2. Germline V gene sequence: CDR1 DFQATT, CDR2 SNEGSKA (reference sequence). V was pared by 1 base and J by 7 bases, with 2 bases of the junction left unmatched. This CDR3 has 15 residues. The CDR3 sequence is CSARGTSGRENEQFF. The CDR3 DNA reads as TGCAGTGCTAGAGGGACTAGCGGGAGGGAGAATGAGCAGTTCTTC.

This clonotype has just one count. The V call is TRBV5-1, the J call TRBJ2-3; weak D call: TRBD2 (5 bases). Germline V gives CDR1 SGHRS, CDR2 YFSETQ. The CDR3 totals 17 residues. V dropped 7 bases and J dropped 0 bases, with 21 bases sitting between them. CDR3 in DNA: TGCGCCAGCTCGCCCGGTTGGAGCGGAACTAGCACAGATACGCAGTATTTT. Translation: CASSPGWSGTSTDTQYF.

This clonotype showed up just a few times. The rearrangement joins TRBV27 to TRBJ1-1; maybe TRBD1 (6 bases). The V and J ends lost 7 bases and 4 bases respectively, with 19 bases between them. Germline V CDR1 and CDR2: MNHEY, SMNVEV (reference sequence). This CDR3 comprises 15 residues. CDR3 sequence reads: CASTPIQGLSTEAFF. For the CDR3, the DNA is TGTGCCAGCACCCCCATCCAGGGGCTCAGCACTGAAGCTTTCTTT.

This clonotype was picked up a small number of times. J is TRBJ2-3 and V is TRBV4-2; either TRBD1 or TRBD2 may fit D (5 bases each). The CDR3 is made up of 15 amino acids. V lost 0 bases, J lost 1 base, and 8 bases lay in between. Germline values: CDR1 LGHNA, CDR2 YNFKEQ. DNA of the CDR3: TGTGCCAGCAGCCAAGAACCGGGACGCACAGATACGCAGTATTTT. Residues: CASSQEPGRTDTQYF.

This clonotype has only a few counts. The J gene is TRBJ2-1, the V gene TRBV12-3 or TRBV12-4; 14 bases agree with TRBD2. Unmatched junction bases numbered 8, after V lost 5 bases and J lost 8 bases. The CDR3 sequence is 16 residues long. The CDR3: CASSATGTSGSHEQFF. CDR3 DNA sequence: TGTGCCAGCAGTGCAACCGGGACTAGCGGGAGTCATGAGCAGTTCTTC.

The chain recombines TRBV7-2 with TRBJ2-5; 7 bases are a match to TRBD2. The CDR3 has 14 residues. V dropped 5 bases and J dropped 7; count of bases not matched to a gene: 10. CDR1 SGHTA and CDR2 FQGNSA come from the germline V gene. CDR3 DNA sequence: TGTGCCAGCAGCACCCAGGGATGGGGGGGGACCCAGTACTTC. Protein sequence: CASSTQGWGGTQYF.

J is TRBJ1-4 and V is TRBV20-1; maybe TRBD1 (6 bases). Germline lookup yields CDR1 DFQATT and CDR2 SNEGSKA (reference sequence). V lost 3 bases and J 4 bases, leaving 12 bases between the germline ends. The CDR3 is made up of 14 amino acids. Here the CDR3 reads CSASVQGNNEKLFF. CDR3 nucleotides: TGCAGTGCTAGTGTACAGGGAAATAATGAAAAACTGTTTTTT.

This clonotype was seen a few times. V gene TRBV5-1 combines with J gene TRBJ2-1; no clear D gene. V lost 6 bases and J lost 9, with 4 bases in between. There are 9 residues in the CDR3. The germline V gene has CDR1 SGHRS and CDR2 YFSETQ. The CDR3, as DNA: TGCGCCAGCATCAGTGAGCAGTTCTTC. Protein: CASISEQFF.

This clonotype was seen only a few times. V is TRBV7-2 and J is TRBJ1-5, with a tentative D call TRBD1 (5 bases). Germline CDR1 reads SGHTA; CDR2 reads FQGNSA. The ends were cut back, 3 bases at V and 7 bases at J, with 16 bases in the middle. The CDR3 is 15 amino acids. This CDR3 is CASSFGSQGGQPQHF. In nucleotides, the CDR3 is TGTGCCAGCAGCTTCGGGAGTCAGGGTGGCCAGCCCCAGCATTTT.

This clonotype was counted a few times. The chain has TRBV7-9 and TRBJ2-7; D possibly corresponds to TRBD2 (6 bases). From germline, CDR1 is SEHNR and CDR2 FQNEAQ (reference sequence). Trimming left V 5 bases short and J 3 bases short, with 11 bases between. This CDR3 region has 13 residues. The CDR3 nucleotides are TGTGCCAGCAGCGCGGGACTGATCTACGAGCAGTACTTC. Translated, it gives CASSAGLIYEQYF.